A selection of T cell receptor beta chains follows, all from one sample in a study of blood T cell repertoires in COVID-19. The data were produced by immunoSEQ multiplex PCR, yet TCRdb's version contains in-frame clones alone and is incomplete. The profile shows about 74,000 clones, around 80% of them singletons. The specimen sequenced was peripheral blood. The receptors here all came from a human donor in a cohort sampled during active COVID-19. Both conserved end residues are trimmed from each CDR3. D genes are given only for firm matches. Size values are once, few and many counts, or a class for expanded clones, and some rows have none.

TRBV4-1	TRBD2	TRBJ2-1	NA	ASSQVASGGSNEQF
TRBV7-3	TRBD1	TRBJ1-2	NA	ASSAQGEVVNYGYT
TRBV29-1	NA	TRBJ1-1	NA	SAGQMNTEAF
TRBV7-9	TRBD2	TRBJ2-1	NA	ASSPRASGTSPEQF
TRBV7-2	NA	TRBJ2-5	NA	ASSSTYVRRETQY
TRBV9	TRBD1	TRBJ2-7	NA	ASSVGGTGSYEQY
TRBV7-9	NA	TRBJ2-3	NA	ASSSGGFSTDTQY
TRBV6-2/TRBV6-3	NA	TRBJ1-1	NA	ASSYSVRHKNTEAF
TRBV5-4	TRBD2	TRBJ2-1	NA	ASSLPSGSPYNEQF
TRBV7-2	TRBD2	TRBJ2-5	NA	ASSSGLAGVGAQY
TRBV9	NA	TRBJ1-5	once	ASSVDGNQPQH
TRBV5-1	TRBD1	TRBJ1-2	NA	ASRTGTVMYGYT
TRBV6-5	TRBD1	TRBJ1-1	NA	ASSYGTGGTAF
TRBV19	NA	TRBJ1-4	NA	ASSMGDMTNEKLF
TRBV7-8	NA	TRBJ1-5	NA	ASSLALGPQH
TRBV20-1	TRBD1	TRBJ1-2	NA	SAGRQGRYT
TRBV4-2	TRBD2	TRBJ2-2	NA	ASSPSGRTGELF
TRBV7-2	NA	TRBJ2-7	few	ASSLGFWDNYEQY
TRBV3-1/TRBV3-2	NA	TRBJ2-5	once	ASSQMGPDTRGSRIQETQY
TRBV5-1	TRBD1	TRBJ2-2	NA	ASSLRQGLNTGELF
TRBV3-1/TRBV3-2	NA	TRBJ1-2	few	ASSQGGVGYT
TRBV6-2/TRBV6-3	NA	TRBJ1-1	NA	ASSPYGRGSGSDTEAF
TRBV6-5	TRBD1	TRBJ2-1	NA	ASSAGTAPWEQF
TRBV7-9	NA	TRBJ1-5	few	ASSPEGRQPQH
TRBV28	NA	TRBJ2-7	few	ASRSAPFFEEQY
TRBV28	NA	TRBJ1-5	few	ASSSHYRAQPDPQH
TRBV5-4	NA	TRBJ1-6	NA	ASSLTGNPPLH
TRBV19	TRBD1	TRBJ1-2	NA	ASSPQGVASDGYT
TRBV5-5	TRBD2	TRBJ2-5	NA	ASSLLAGGLGTTQY
TRBV30	NA	TRBJ2-7	NA	AWSVRQGAYEQY
TRBV2	NA	TRBJ2-6	NA	ASSLSAYSGANVLT
TRBV6-6	NA	TRBJ1-1	NA	ASTDGSGFGNREAF
TRBV10-3	TRBD1	TRBJ1-2	few	AIRGARGDLEGYT
TRBV24-1	TRBD1	TRBJ1-2	NA	ATSDSRQGVGYT
TRBV9	NA	TRBJ1-1	once	ASRGGEGKGTEAF
TRBV9	NA	TRBJ1-1	NA	ASSVVEGGNTEAF
TRBV7-2	TRBD1	TRBJ1-1	NA	ASSLTGGNTEAF
TRBV6-6	TRBD1	TRBJ1-2	NA	ASSLTGVNYGYT
TRBV5-1	TRBD1	TRBJ1-1	NA	ASSSPRTGTTEAF
TRBV5-5	TRBD2	TRBJ2-3	NA	ASSQRGGRTDTQY
TRBV21-1	NA	TRBJ2-3	NA	ASSIYSGRALRDTQY
TRBV27	NA	TRBJ1-4	NA	ASSLSRRPSNEKLF
TRBV30	NA	TRBJ1-3	NA	AWSASSGNTIY
TRBV3-1/TRBV3-2	TRBD1	TRBJ2-3	NA	ASSGTGGLDTQY
TRBV30	NA	TRBJ1-1	NA	AWSPLTEAF
TRBV6-5	NA	TRBJ1-2	NA	ASSYSLQVNYGYT
TRBV5-1	NA	TRBJ1-3	NA	ASSPGMFGNTIY
TRBV19	TRBD1	TRBJ1-5	NA	ASSIDRVSNQPQH